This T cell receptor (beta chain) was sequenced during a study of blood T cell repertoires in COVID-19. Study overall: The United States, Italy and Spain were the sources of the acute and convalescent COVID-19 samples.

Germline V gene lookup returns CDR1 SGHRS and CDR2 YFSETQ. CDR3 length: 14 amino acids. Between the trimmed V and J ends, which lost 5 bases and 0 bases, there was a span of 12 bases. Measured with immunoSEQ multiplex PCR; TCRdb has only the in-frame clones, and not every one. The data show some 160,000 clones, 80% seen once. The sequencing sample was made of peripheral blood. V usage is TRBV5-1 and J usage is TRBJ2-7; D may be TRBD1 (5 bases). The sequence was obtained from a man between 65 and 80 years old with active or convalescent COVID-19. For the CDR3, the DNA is TGCGCCAGCAGTGGGCAGGGCAGCTCCTACGAGCAGTACTTC. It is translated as CASSGQGSSYEQYF. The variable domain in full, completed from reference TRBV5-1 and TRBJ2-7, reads KAGVTQTPRYLIKTRGQQVTLSCSPISGHRSVSWYQQTPGQGLQFLFEYFSETQRNKGNFPGRFSGRQFSNSRSEMNVSTLELGDSALYLCASSGQGSSYEQYFGPGTRLTVT.